This T cell receptor (beta chain) was documented in a study of post-analysis software for immune sequencing data (dated by TCRdb to 2015 to 2017). For the wider study: Disease courses on record covered relapsing-remitting, secondary progressive and progressive-relapsing multiple sclerosis, though some patients had no subtype annotation. Patient repertoires were compared against over ten previously published healthy control repertoires from donors aged about 6 to 27 years. A subset of samples was prepared in parallel using single-end sample barcoding, then pooled and co-amplified after Illumina adapter ligation. Overall study results and their limits: Multiple sclerosis patients had significantly lower normalized Chao1 diversity than controls, a result that suggests substantial peripheral T-cell clonal expansion. The control group was slightly older than the multiple sclerosis patient group. Significantly higher frequencies in patients than in controls were found for roughly 5 TRBV segments, including TRBV5-6, TRBV5-1 and TRBV20-1. Direct clustering with F measure showed strong co-clustering of samples prepared in the same batch, prompting a batch-effect correction.

Turning to this clonotype: No antigen is known for it. No per-base quality is available; no much larger clone lies one base away.

The library was prepared using PCR. Instrument on record: Illumina HiSeq 2500. To reduce PCR and sequencing biases, unique molecular identifiers were built into the TCR beta cDNA libraries. Approximately 500,000 cDNA molecules were obtained for every 1 to 10 million input T cells, so each molecule roughly corresponded to one T cell. Patient libraries were prepared and sequenced with the same protocol used for the earlier healthy control dataset. Within a given batch, samples were prepared together, multiplexed and sequenced on the same HiSeq lane. In the source study's methods: MIGEC was used to process the raw barcoded reads, and molecular identifier groups with only a single read were discarded before consensus assembly and CDR3 extraction. VDJtools was used for post-analysis of the clonotype tables, with diversity normalized by down-sampling every dataset to the smallest sample size. Repertoire overlap clustering matched CDR3 amino acid but not nucleotide sequences to correct batch-related cross-sample contamination. TCRdb trimmed the raw reads at Q25, called clones with MiXCR and kept productive beta chains. CDR3 protein duplicates are merged, each entry listing the most common genes and DNA. The V and J calls were determined by TCRdb, not by the authors. Here the sample has under 650,000 distinct CDR3 sequences; 44% occur a single time. The top ten clonotypes cover around 1.7% of the sample.

V drops 5 bases and J drops 4 bases, leaving 15 bases in between. From its cysteine to its phenylalanine, the CDR3 spans 15 amino acids. Only the CDR3 region is kept as DNA, spanning 45 bases read in frame from base 1. From the germline V gene, CDR1 is SGHVS and CDR2 is FQNEAQ. To demonstrate the VDJtools post-analysis software, TCR beta repertoires were profiled from the peripheral blood of over ten young patients with multiple sclerosis. The multiple sclerosis patients were children and adolescents ranging in age from roughly 6 to 16 years. This sequence was found in a girl under 18 with multiple sclerosis. This sequence uses TRBV7-8 and TRBJ2-1; no D gene is confidently identified. The sample comprised blood. The CDR3 is CASSLRENSYNEQFF. The nucleotide sequence is TGTGCCAGCAGCCTTCGAGAAAACAGTTACAATGAGCAGTTCTTC.